The 24 T cell receptor beta chains in this list originate from one sample, sequenced in a study of shared clonotypes between healthy human individuals. The table came from immunoSEQ multiplex PCR; TCRdb's copy has only in-frame clones and leaves some out. The sample records 1.6 million or so clones, 98% to 99% being singletons. Input material: naive CD4+ T cells sorted from blood. Subset reported: CD45RA+ positively selected. Receptors originate from a man in his thirties or forties in good health.

Concerning this clone itself: Other nucleotide sequences from this sample produce the same CDR3. The chain couples TRBV5-1 to TRBJ2-1; 7 nucleotides line up with TRBD2. The CDR3 runs 15 residues. CDR1 is SGHRS, CDR2 YFSETQ, per germline. The ends lost 0 bases at V and 7 bases at J; junction bases unmatched: 7. The CDR3 reads CASSLVGLADNEQFF. CDR3 in DNA: TGCGCCAGCAGCTTGGTGGGGCTAGCGGATAATGAGCAGTTCTTC.

The chain employs TRBV28 and TRBJ2-1, with 9 bases that match TRBD2. V shed 7 bases, J shed 0 bases, and the junction held 7 bases outside the gene matches. The CDR3 runs to 16 residues. Germline assignment: CDR1 MDHEN and CDR2 SYDVKM. As DNA, the CDR3 is TGTGCCAGCATCTCCAATAGCGGGGGCTCCTACAATGAGCAGTTCTTC. Translated, it gives CASISNSGGSYNEQFF.

The chain combines TRBV18 with TRBJ2-3, with TRBD2 as a possible D gene (6 bases). The CDR3 length is 15 residues. V shed 0 bases and J shed 5 bases, with 12 bases lying between them. The germline gives CDR1 KGHSH, CDR2 LQKENI. CDR3 loop: CASSPPTSWGDTQYF. The CDR3 bases are TGTGCCAGCTCACCACCCACTAGCTGGGGAGATACGCAGTATTTT.

This sequence joins TRBV2 and TRBJ2-5; TRBD2 aligns across 9 bases. Germline trimming cut 11 bases from V and 2 bases from J; bases unmatched to any gene: 15. The CDR3 loop spans 16 amino acids. Per the germline V gene, CDR1 is SNHLY and CDR2 is FYNNEI. CDR3 DNA: TGTGCCGGGAGAGTAGAGGCTAGCGGGAAACAAGAGACCCAGTACTTC. As protein: CAGRVEASGKQETQYF.

The V gene is TRBV10-3, the J gene TRBJ2-2, with D possibly matching TRBD1 (6 bases). CDR1 ENHRY and CDR2 SYGVKD come from the germline V gene. CDR3 size: 16 residues. Trimming removed 7 bases from V and 1 base from J, with 16 bases in between. Written as DNA, the CDR3 is TGTGCCATCAAATACGGACAGACCTTGAACACCGGGGAGCTGTTTTTT. It encodes CAIKYGQTLNTGELFF.

CDR3 DNA sequence: TGTGCCAGCAGCCCAATAGCGGGAGGCAACGAGCAGTACTTC. As protein: CASSPIAGGNEQYF. The genes are TRBV7-2 and TRBJ2-7; 10 bases align to TRBD2. The CDR3 length is 14 residues. CDR1 and CDR2 from the germline V gene are SGHTA and FQGNSA. Losses at the gene ends were 5 bases for V and 5 bases for J; bases not matched to a gene: 6.

The gene calls are TRBV15 and TRBJ1-4; D uncertain. The CDR3 loop spans 14 amino acids. V lost 8 bases, J lost 5 bases, and 15 bases lay in between. CDR1 LNHNV and CDR2 YYDKDF come from the germline V gene (reference sequence). The CDR3, as DNA: TGTGCCACCTGCGCCGGTCGAGCAAATGAAAAACTGTTTTTT. It specifies CATCAGRANEKLFF.

The chain couples TRBV19 to TRBJ2-2, with TRBD2 matching over 10 bases. This CDR3 comprises 17 residues. Unmatched junction bases numbered 11, after V lost 6 bases and J lost 4 bases. Germline V gene sequence: CDR1 LNHDA, CDR2 SQIVND (reference sequence). The CDR3 DNA reads as TGTGCCAGTAGCACTTCTCGTAGCGGGAGGTTCACCGGGGAGCTGTTTTTT. This sequence encodes CASSTSRSGRFTGELFF.

A single count supports this clone. This chain joins TRBV7-9 and TRBJ2-7, with 9 bases that match TRBD2. Germline V gene lookup returns CDR1 SEHNR and CDR2 FQNEAQ (reference sequence). The CDR3 has 16 residues. Trimming at V came to 5 bases and at J to 5 bases, leaving 13 bases not matched to a gene. CDR3 sequence reads: CASSPPWGSGSDEQYF. Written as DNA, the CDR3 is TGTGCCAGCAGCCCGCCTTGGGGTAGCGGGAGCGACGAGCAGTACTTC.

The J gene is TRBJ2-7, the V gene TRBV7-2; maybe TRBD2 (7 bases). Germline assignment: CDR1 SGHTA and CDR2 FQGNSA. There are 18 residues in the CDR3. With 2 bases removed from V and 3 bases from J, the gap between germline ends came to 23 bases. Here the CDR3 reads CASSLIGGLSGLFYEQYF. Here the CDR3 DNA reads TGTGCCAGCAGCTTAATCGGGGGGCTTTCTGGACTGTTCTACGAGCAGTACTTC.

The chain links TRBV5-6 to TRBJ2-1, with 10 bases fitting TRBD1. The CDR3 length is 16 residues. The germline V gene has CDR1 SGHDT and CDR2 YYEEEE. The trim removed 5 bases at V and 2 bases at J, leaving 7 bases unmatched. CDR3: CASRPTGTGAYNEQFF. The CDR3 DNA reads TGTGCCAGCAGACCCACCGGGACAGGGGCCTACAATGAGCAGTTCTTC.

The V call is TRBV5-4, the J call TRBJ1-3; possible D gene TRBD1, 6 bases. This CDR3 is built from 14 residues. The V and J ends lost 5 bases and 1 base respectively, with 10 bases between them. Germline V lookup: CDR1 SGHNT, CDR2 YYREEE (reference sequence). Here the CDR3 DNA reads TGTGCCAGCAGGGACAGCCGATCTGGAAACACCATATATTTT. Its translation is CASRDSRSGNTIYF.

The chain carries TRBV19 and TRBJ1-2, with D unresolved. CDR1 is LNHDA, CDR2 SQIVND, per germline (reference sequence). The germline V and J ends were trimmed by 5 bases and 4 bases, with 5 bases remaining between them. This CDR3 is built from 11 residues. CDR3 sequence reads: CASSAGYGYTF. For the CDR3, the DNA is TGTGCCAGTAGTGCGGGCTATGGCTACACCTTC.

The J gene is TRBJ2-3, the V gene TRBV18; no firm D call. This CDR3 contains 15 residues. Germline values: CDR1 KGHSH, CDR2 LQKENI. V lost 4 bases to trimming and J lost 2 bases, with 13 bases between them. DNA for the CDR3: TGTGCCAGCTCACACCCCGGACCCCCCACAGATACGCAGTATTTT. This translates into CASSHPGPPTDTQYF.

The J gene is TRBJ2-1, the V gene TRBV20-1, with D tentatively TRBD2 (6 bases). CDR1 is DFQATT, CDR2 SNEGSKA, per germline (reference sequence). Trimming removed 6 bases from V and 8 bases from J, with 11 bases in between. The CDR3 is made up of 11 amino acids. For the CDR3, the DNA is TGCAGTGCGCCGACTAGTTATGAGCAGTTCTTC. It encodes CSAPTSYEQFF.

This sequence joins TRBV19 and TRBJ1-4; D is uncertain. V dropped 6 bases and J dropped 4 bases, with 12 bases sitting between them. The CDR3 spans 14 residues. From germline, CDR1 is LNHDA and CDR2 SQIVND (reference sequence). CDR3 in amino acids: CASSARRLNEKLFF. The CDR3, as DNA: TGTGCCAGTAGCGCGAGGCGCCTTAATGAAAAACTGTTTTTT.

The V gene is TRBV18, the J gene TRBJ2-7, with 8 bases matching TRBD1. Germline values: CDR1 KGHSH, CDR2 LQKENI. The J segment lost 4 bases and the V segment lost 3 bases, leaving 11 bases of the junction unmatched. CDR3 length: 16 amino acids. The CDR3 DNA reads TGTGCCAGCTCACCTTTACCGAGACAGGGGTCTTACGAGCAGTACTTC. Its translation is CASSPLPRQGSYEQYF.

The chain joins TRBV10-2 to TRBJ1-4, with a weak D call TRBD1 (6 bases). Germline V gives CDR1 WSHSY, CDR2 SAAADI. V shed 8 bases and J shed 8 bases, with 21 bases lying between them. CDR3 size: 15 residues. The CDR3 DNA sequence: TGCGCCAGCTCCCCTGAGGGGGGGACTGGGGAAAAACTGTTTTTT. Its translation: CASSPEGGTGEKLFF.

This clone is a singleton in its sample. The sample carries other DNA sequences with the same CDR3. The chain employs TRBV4-3 and TRBJ2-5, with no clear D. Trimming cost V 0 bases and J 5 bases, with 7 bases left between them. The CDR3 extends over 13 amino acids. Germline V gene lookup returns CDR1 LGHNA and CDR2 YSLEER. The CDR3 loop is CASSQDRGETQYF. DNA of the CDR3: TGCGCCAGCAGCCAAGATCGAGGCGAGACCCAGTACTTC.

The gene calls are TRBV18 and TRBJ1-3; 7 positions match TRBD1. The CDR3 sequence is 15 residues long. The trim removed 5 bases at V and 1 base at J, leaving 5 bases unmatched. Germline CDR1 is KGHSH and CDR2 is LQKENI. CDR3 sequence: CASSTGQVSGNTIYF. CDR3 sequence (DNA): TGTGCCAGCTCAACCGGACAGGTGTCTGGAAACACCATATATTTT.

This rearrangement joins TRBV10-3 to TRBJ2-5; the D call may be TRBD1 or TRBD2 (5 bases each). The CDR3 consists of 13 residues. V shed 9 bases and J shed 5 bases, with 16 bases lying between them. The germline CDR1 and CDR2 sequences are ENHRY and SYGVKD. CDR3 in amino acids: CAISRGVMETQYF. CDR3 DNA sequence: TGTGCCATTTCCCGAGGGGTCATGGAGACCCAGTACTTC.

Written as DNA, the CDR3 is TGTGCCAGCAGTCAGGGGACATGGGGCCGGAATGAGCAGTTCTTC. Protein product: CASSQGTWGRNEQFF. V and J are TRBV28 and TRBJ2-1; tentative D call: TRBD1 (6 bases). CDR1 MDHEN and CDR2 SYDVKM come from the germline V gene. CDR3 length equals 15 residues. Deletions cut 5 bases from V and 7 bases from J, with 18 bases between. Combining the CDR3 with reference TRBV28 and TRBJ2-1 gives the whole variable domain DVKVTQSSRYLVKRTGEKVFLECVQDMDHENMFWYRQDPGLGLRLIYFSYDVKMKEKGDIPEGYSVSREKKERFSLILESASTNQTSMYLCASSQGTWGRNEQFFGPGTRLTVL.

The rearrangement links TRBV29-1 to TRBJ2-3, with 8 bases lining up with TRBD1. The V segment lost 6 bases and the J segment 3 bases; nucleotides outside the gene matches: 5. Germline lookup yields CDR1 SQVTM and CDR2 ANQGSEA. This CDR3 is 13 amino acids long. In nucleotides, the CDR3 is TGCAGCGTCAGGGGGCAAGGTACAGATACGCAGTATTTT. Translation: CSVRGQGTDTQYF.

The CDR3 DNA reads TGTGCCAGCACTAATCGGGGGGCCAACGTCCTGACTTTC. Its protein is CASTNRGANVLTF. The J gene is TRBJ2-6, the V gene TRBV9; D uncertain. The CDR3 loop spans 13 amino acids. In germline, CDR1 is SGDLS, CDR2 YYNGEE. V was cut by 6 bases and J by 4 bases, with 8 bases left in between.